These 25 T cell receptor beta chains originate from one sample sequenced in a study of blood T cells in healthy people across ages. Sample-barcoded 5' priming and a J-beta primer mix drove a second PCR of 7 to 11 cycles. MiXCR, run by TCRdb on the 5' RACE reads, gives a single entry per CDR3 protein. The sample includes over 1,200,000 distinct CDR3 sequences, approximately 59% of them seen just once. Sequenced material: blood. These receptors all come from a man between 18 and 35 years old in good health.

V gene TRBV6-5 combines with J gene TRBJ2-3; possible D gene TRBD1, 7 bases. The V gene lost 0 bases and the J gene lost 5 bases, with 18 bases spanning the gap. The CDR3 runs 17 residues. From germline, CDR1 is MNHEY and CDR2 SVGAGI. The CDR3 loop reads CASSYSNGGGRGDTQYF. DNA of the CDR3: TGTGCCAGCAGTTACTCGAACGGAGGGGGCCGGGGAGATACGCAGTATTTT.

This clonotype was detected a few times. J is TRBJ1-2 and V is TRBV29-1; the D gene is possibly TRBD1 (5 bases). The CDR3 extends over 15 amino acids. Germline values: CDR1 SQVTM, CDR2 ANQGSEA. Trimming removed 4 bases from V and 6 bases from J, with 21 bases in between. In DNA, the CDR3 is TGCAGCGTTGTAATCAGGGCTATAAATCCTAATGGCTACACCTTC. Translation gives CSVVIRAINPNGYTF.

The chain is built from TRBV20-1 and TRBJ2-1; 13 nucleotides align to TRBD2. J was trimmed by 7 bases and V by 5 bases; bases with no gene match: 8. This CDR3 spans 15 amino acids. From germline, CDR1 is DFQATT and CDR2 SNEGSKA (reference sequence). CDR3 DNA: TGCAGTGCTTGGACTAGCGGGGGCTCCAAGAATGAGCAGTTCTTC. Translating gives CSAWTSGGSKNEQFF.

V and J are TRBV25-1 and TRBJ2-7; the D gene could be TRBD1 or TRBD2 (5 bases each). This CDR3 spans 13 amino acids. Germline V CDR1 and CDR2: MGHDK, SYGVNS. V dropped 3 bases and J dropped 2 bases, with 8 bases sitting between them. The CDR3 is CASSDRGAYEQYF. The CDR3 region has the DNA TGTGCCAGCAGTGATAGGGGAGCCTACGAGCAGTACTTC.

The V and J genes are TRBV29-1 and TRBJ2-7; D not resolved. The CDR3 is made up of 14 amino acids. CDR1 is SQVTM and CDR2 is ANQGSEA in the germline V gene. Trimming stripped 0 bases from V and 2 bases from J, with 11 bases between. CDR3 amino acids: CSVEDRAAAYEQYF. DNA of the CDR3: TGCAGCGTTGAAGATCGAGCAGCAGCCTACGAGCAGTACTTC.

This rearrangement joins TRBV20-1 to TRBJ2-1; 9 bases line up with TRBD2. Matching the DNA end better, TRBJ2-7 makes the J call doubtful. From germline, CDR1 is DFQATT and CDR2 SNEGSKA (reference sequence). The CDR3 contains 14 residues. CDR3 in DNA: TGCAGTGTTATGACTAGCGGAGACTACAATGAGCAGTACTTC. Its protein is CSVMTSGDYNEQYF.

The chain uses TRBV10-3 and TRBJ2-1, with a possible D match to TRBD2 (6 bases). Looked up from germline, CDR1 is ENHRY and CDR2 is SYGVKD. The CDR3 extends over 14 amino acids. Trimming shortened V by 10 bases and J by 6 bases, and 19 bases separated the two germline ends. DNA for the CDR3: TGTGCCACCTTAGGAGGGCCTGATATCAATGAGCAGTTCTTC. Translating it yields CATLGGPDINEQFF.

Comment on this clonotype: A single base separates this from a much larger clone, so it may be a read error. The V and J genes are TRBV25-1 and TRBJ2-1; maybe TRBD1 (6 bases). Germline V gene lookup returns CDR1 MGHDK and CDR2 SYGVNS. The CDR3 has 13 residues. The CDR3 region has the DNA TGTGTCAGCAGTGCAGGGGTAATCAATGAGCAGTTCTTC. Translated, it gives CVSSAGVINEQFF.

This clonotype was seen a few times. V usage is TRBV3-1 and J usage is TRBJ2-1; weak D call: TRBD2 (5 bases). Between the trimmed V and J ends, which lost 1 base and 10 bases, there was a span of 8 bases. CDR3 length: 12 residues. Germline V gene lookup returns CDR1 LGHDT and CDR2 YNNKEL (reference sequence). The CDR3: CASSQGELEQFF. The CDR3 DNA sequence: TGTGCCAGCAGCCAAGGGGAGTTAGAGCAGTTCTTC.

The chain uses TRBV28 and TRBJ2-7; weak D call: TRBD1 (6 bases). CDR3 length equals 13 residues. The germline CDR1 and CDR2 sequences are MDHEN and SYDVKM. V lost 7 bases and J 4 bases, leaving 14 bases between the germline ends. CDR3 in amino acids: CASTLRQGYEQYF. CDR3 nucleotides: TGTGCCAGCACCCTAAGGCAGGGGTACGAGCAGTACTTC.

This chain joins TRBV6-2 or TRBV6-3 and TRBJ2-1, with D possibly TRBD2 on 6 matching bases. Per the germline V gene, CDR1 is MNHEY and CDR2 is SVGEGT. Deletions cut 2 bases from V and 4 bases from J, with 15 bases between. This CDR3 is built from 16 residues. CDR3 coding DNA: TGTGCCAGCAGTTACGGGTTAGCGGCGAAATACAATGAGCAGTTCTTC. This translates into CASSYGLAAKYNEQFF.

J is TRBJ2-1 and V is TRBV21-1. TRBV21-1 is tagged as a pseudogene. The CDR3 spans 14 residues. The CDR3 coding sequence is TGTGCCAGCAGCTCCTACTACTCTAACAATGAGCAGTTCTTC. It encodes CASSSYYSNNEQFF.

The chain joins TRBV20-1 to TRBJ2-1; weak D call: TRBD2 (7 bases). V dropped 6 bases and J dropped 9 bases, with 18 bases sitting between them. Germline CDR1 and CDR2: DFQATT and SNEGSKA (reference sequence). The CDR3 extends over 13 amino acids. CDR3 bases: TGCAGTGCCGGGGGGCTCCGCGGGGGTGAGCAGTTCTTC. It encodes CSAGGLRGGEQFF.

The chain combines TRBV4-1 with TRBJ2-7; the D gene is possibly TRBD1 (5 bases). The tail of the sequence fits TRBJ2-4 better, so the J call may be wrong. Germline V gives CDR1 MGHRA, CDR2 YSYEKL. This CDR3 is built from 15 residues. DNA of the CDR3: TGCGCCAGCAGCCGAGCTCCAGGGTCGGCAAACATTCAGTACTTC. This translates into CASSRAPGSANIQYF.

This chain joins TRBV7-9 and TRBJ1-3; no reliable D call. The CDR3 totals 14 residues. V was trimmed by 3 bases and J by 1 base, leaving 7 bases between them. Germline CDR1 and CDR2: SEHNR and FQNEAQ (reference sequence). The CDR3 coding sequence is TGTGCCAGCAGCTTTGACCGATCTGGAAACACCATATATTTT. Encoded protein: CASSFDRSGNTIYF.

A few counts support this clonotype. The V call is TRBV12-3 or TRBV12-4, the J call TRBJ2-4; D is possibly TRBD2 (6 bases). Between the trimmed V and J ends, which lost 5 bases and 1 base, there was a span of 9 bases. This CDR3 region has 14 residues. The CDR3 DNA reads as TGTGCCAGCAGTAAACGGGAGGCCAAAAACATTCAGTACTTC. This codes for CASSKREAKNIQYF.

J is TRBJ2-3 and V is TRBV20-1; tentatively, D is TRBD1 (6 bases). The CDR3 loop spans 15 amino acids. Germline-derived CDR1 and CDR2 are DFQATT and SNEGSKA (reference sequence). Trimming left V 3 bases short and J 3 bases short, with 16 bases between. The CDR3 sequence: CSASSRGFGTDTQYF. The CDR3 DNA reads as TGCAGTGCTAGCTCCAGGGGATTTGGGACAGATACGCAGTATTTT.

V gene TRBV3-1 combines with J gene TRBJ2-2, with D perhaps given as TRBD1 or TRBD2 (6 bases each). Germline CDR1 and CDR2: LGHDT and YNNKEL (reference sequence). The CDR3 runs 18 residues. The ends were cut back, 4 bases at V and 2 bases at J, with 20 bases in the middle. CDR3 in amino acids: CASSLYGGGYLNTGELFF. The CDR3 DNA reads TGTGCCAGCAGCCTTTACGGGGGCGGATACCTTAACACCGGGGAGCTGTTTTTT.

The V call is TRBV7-8, the J call TRBJ2-4, with 9 bases aligning to TRBD1. The CDR3 has 15 residues. Per the germline V gene, CDR1 is SGHVS and CDR2 is FQNEAQ. Trimming took 1 base from V and 7 from J; bases not matched to a gene: 5. CDR3 in DNA: TGTGCCAGCAGCTTAGAGGGACAGGGACCCAACATTCAGTACTTC. Translated, it gives CASSLEGQGPNIQYF. Full variable domain (outside the CDR3, taken from reference TRBV7-8 and TRBJ2-4): GAGVSQSPRYKVAKRGQDVALRCDPISGHVSLFWYQQALGQGPEFLTYFQNEAQLDKSGLPSDRFFAERPEGSVSTLKIQRTQQEDSAVYLCASSLEGQGPNIQYFGAGTRLSVL.

The chain recombines TRBV9 with TRBJ1-2; no definite D call. Between the trimmed V and J ends, which lost 0 bases and 6 bases, there was a span of 15 bases. The CDR3 runs to 15 residues. Germline assignment: CDR1 SGDLS and CDR2 YYNGEE. CDR3 sequence reads: CASSVAPGRLNGYTF. CDR3 in DNA: TGTGCCAGCAGCGTAGCCCCCGGACGGCTAAATGGCTACACCTTC. Based on the CDR3 plus reference TRBV9 and TRBJ1-2, the full variable domain is DSGVTQTPKHLITATGQRVTLRCSPRSGDLSVYWYQQSLDQGLQFLIQYYNGEERAKGNILERFSAQQFPDLHSELNLSSLELGDSALYFCASSVAPGRLNGYTFGSGTRLTVV.

The CDR3 nucleotides read TGTGCCAGCAGCGCCAAAGGGTCGGCCGATGAGCGGTACTTC. Protein sequence: CASSAKGSADERYF. V is TRBV7-9 and J is TRBJ2-5, with D unresolved. Germline lookup yields CDR1 SEHNR and CDR2 FQNEAQ (reference sequence). With 5 bases removed from V and 13 bases from J, the gap between germline ends came to 23 bases. The CDR3 has 14 amino acids.

There are many counts of this clonotype. The rearrangement joins TRBV6-5 to TRBJ1-2; unclear D gene. Germline V gene lookup returns CDR1 MNHEY and CDR2 SVGAGI. This CDR3 spans 11 amino acids. Trimming left V 3 bases short and J 4 bases short, with 3 bases between. The CDR3 region is CASSYGYGYTF. The CDR3 DNA reads as TGTGCCAGCAGTTATGGCTATGGCTACACCTTC.

The chain has TRBV5-1 and TRBJ2-3, with TRBD2 identical over 8 bases. V shed 4 bases, J shed 6 bases, and the junction held 10 bases outside the gene matches. Per germline, CDR1 SGHRS and CDR2 YFSETQ. This CDR3 is built from 15 residues. The CDR3 sequence: CASSLETGGPDTQYF. The CDR3 DNA reads TGCGCCAGCAGCCTTGAGACGGGAGGGCCCGATACGCAGTATTTT.

This clonotype occurred a few times. V is TRBV4-1 and J is TRBJ2-1; 13 bases match TRBD2. Germline V CDR1 and CDR2: MGHRA, YSYEKL. This CDR3 is built from 14 residues. Trimming removed 8 bases from V and 5 bases from J; junction bases left unmatched: 3. CDR3 sequence reads: CASLGLAGDNEQFF. CDR3 coding DNA: TGCGCCAGCCTAGGACTAGCGGGGGACAATGAGCAGTTCTTC.

The chain employs TRBV10-3 and TRBJ2-1; the match to TRBD2 covers 7 bases. Germline-derived CDR1 and CDR2 are ENHRY and SYGVKD. V shed 5 bases, J shed 10 bases, and the junction held 17 bases outside the gene matches. This CDR3 region has 16 residues. CDR3 coding DNA: TGTGCCATCAGTCTACTAGCGATTAACCGGGGCTACGAGCAGTTCTTC. It codes for CAISLLAINRGYEQFF.